This TCR beta chain was documented in a study of T-cell memory formation after mild COVID-19. About the study: The study found TCR clusters largely donor specific. Study results and limitations: Clones that shrank (day 15 to 85) were balanced CD4/CD8, whereas later expanders leaned CD4+.

The authors produced TCR alpha and TCR beta cDNA libraries with sample barcodes and UMIs by 5'RACE using constant-segment primers. TCRdb ran MiXCR on the 5' RACE reads and lists one entry per CDR3 protein. The sample carries about 320,000 distinct CDR3 sequences, 13% to 15% recorded once. The ends were cut back, 6 bases at V and 0 bases at J, with 17 bases in the middle. CDR1 is SGHAT and CDR2 is FQNNGV in the germline V gene. The CDR3 runs to 16 residues. Note on this clonotype: The antigen is undetermined.

V and J are TRBV11-2 and TRBJ1-2, with D maybe TRBD1 (6 bases). Sequenced input: PBMCs or a T cell subset sorted from them (not recorded which). This receptor was obtained from a man younger than 35 who had mild COVID-19 (a few samples of this study predate the infection). Cell type and time point are not known. Here the CDR3 reads CASSGPRGGTNYGYTF. In DNA form, the CDR3 reads TGTGCCAGCAGTGGACCTCGAGGGGGAACTAACTATGGCTACACCTTC. The variable domain in full, with the rest retrieved from reference TRBV11-2 and TRBJ1-2, is EAGVAQSPRYKIIEKRQSVAFWCNPISGHATLYWYQQILGQGPKLLIQFQNNGVVDDSQLPKDRFSAERLKGVDSTLKIQPAKLEDSAVYLCASSGPRGGTNYGYTFGSGTRLTVV.